This TCR beta chain derives from a study of blood T cell repertoires in COVID-19. Study summary: Researchers got acute and convalescent COVID-19 samples from the United States, Italy and Spain. PBMCs, B-cell-depleted T cells, or T cells were the source of the cDNA or gDNA that made up the material.

Assay used: immunoSEQ multiplex PCR; TCRdb lists only in-frame clones, some missing. The profile shows 470,000 or so clones, roughly 91% of them singletons. From germline, CDR1 is SGHRS and CDR2 YFSETQ. After removal of 6 bases from V and 1 base from J, the junction contained 7 bases not matched to a gene. There are 15 residues in the CDR3. This TCR was recovered from a woman aged 25 to 39 with acute or convalescent COVID-19. This chain joins TRBV5-1 and TRBJ2-7, with TRBD2 identical over 10 bases. The sample comprised peripheral blood. The CDR3 region has the DNA TGCGCCAGCAAGCCCGGGACTAGCGCGTCCTACGAGCAGTACTTC. Translating gives CASKPGTSASYEQYF.